Presented here are 13 T cell receptor beta chains from one specimen sequenced in a study of T cells in tumors after PD-1 blockade. Some clones are missing from TCRdb's copy, which holds only in-frame ones; the method was immunoSEQ multiplex PCR. The sample yields around 46,000 clones, 79% seen once. The sequenced sample was PBMCs, obtained before anti-PD-1 treatment. The receptors shown here come from a human donor with basal cell carcinoma.

J is TRBJ2-1 and V is TRBV18; either TRBD1 or TRBD2 may supply D (6 bases each). This CDR3 contains 15 residues. CDR1 is KGHSH and CDR2 is LQKENI in the germline V gene. Trimming shortened V by 5 bases and J by 4 bases, and 15 bases separated the two germline ends. Here the CDR3 DNA reads TGTGCCAGCTCAGCATGGGGGGCGGAGTACAATGAGCAGTTCTTC. Its protein product is CASSAWGAEYNEQFF. The full variable domain, its missing parts supplied by reference TRBV18 and TRBJ2-1, is NAGVMQNPRHLVRRRGQEARLRCSPMKGHSHVYWYRQLPEEGLKFMVYLQKENIIDESGMPKERFSAEFPKEGPSILRIQQVVRGDSAAYFCASSAWGAEYNEQFFGPGTRLTVL.

This chain connects TRBV28 to TRBJ1-2, with 8 bases matching TRBD1. Per germline, CDR1 MDHEN and CDR2 SYDVKM. The ends lost 3 bases at V and 1 base at J; junction bases unmatched: 1. The CDR3 runs to 14 residues. CDR3 loop: CASSLDRVNYGYTF. In DNA form, the CDR3 reads TGTGCCAGCAGTTTGGACAGGGTTAACTATGGCTACACCTTC.

There are a few counts of this clone. The chain joins TRBV28 to TRBJ1-2, with a weak D call TRBD1 (5 bases). In germline, CDR1 is MDHEN, CDR2 SYDVKM. The length of the CDR3 is 13 residues. Trimming pared 4 bases from V and 5 bases from J, leaving 11 bases between. The CDR3 nucleotides read TGTGCCAGCAGTTCGGGACCGCAGTATGGCTACACCTTC. As protein: CASSSGPQYGYTF.

The chain is built from TRBV28 and TRBJ2-3; D assignment may be TRBD1 or TRBD2 (5 bases each). CDR1 and CDR2 (germline): MDHEN, SYDVKM. The CDR3 contains 17 residues. V gave up 6 bases and J gave up 3 bases, with 22 bases separating them. Written as DNA, the CDR3 is TGTGCCAGCAGCCCCCTCGTTGGGGGAGATAGGACAGATACGCAGTATTTT. This codes for CASSPLVGGDRTDTQYF.

The chain links TRBV11-2 to TRBJ1-4; no clear D gene. The CDR3 covers 17 residues. The germline V and J ends were trimmed by 1 base and 0 bases, with 12 bases remaining between them. CDR1 is SGHAT and CDR2 is FQNNGV in the germline V gene. The CDR3 nucleotides read TGTGCCAGCAGCTTAGGGATCGGTTCTGCAACTAATGAAAAACTGTTTTTT. Its translation: CASSLGIGSATNEKLFF.

This chain uses TRBV7-9 with TRBJ1-4, with D unresolved. Trimming left V 2 bases short and J 0 bases short, with 13 bases between. This CDR3 has 17 amino acids. The germline CDR1 and CDR2 sequences are SEHNR and FQNEAQ (reference sequence). The CDR3 region has the DNA TGTGCCAGCAGCTTATCCGGGATTAGGGCAACTAATGAAAAACTGTTTTTT. Protein product: CASSLSGIRATNEKLFF.

This chain connects TRBV27 to TRBJ2-1, with D possibly matching TRBD1 (6 bases). V was trimmed by 8 bases and J by 2 bases, leaving 16 bases between them. This CDR3 contains 15 residues. Germline V gives CDR1 MNHEY, CDR2 SMNVEV (reference sequence). This chain's CDR3 is CASRLMWTAYNEQFF. The CDR3 DNA reads TGTGCCAGCCGCCTTATGTGGACAGCCTACAATGAGCAGTTCTTC.

The chain links TRBV3-1 (or the pseudogene TRBV3-2) to TRBJ1-4; TRBD1 agrees at 9 bases. Germline CDR1 LGHDT, CDR2 YNNKEL (reference sequence). The CDR3 contains 15 residues. Unmatched junction bases numbered 7, after V lost 1 base and J lost 10 bases. The CDR3 protein is CASSQVGTGGVKLFF. CDR3 in DNA: TGTGCCAGCAGCCAAGTAGGAACAGGGGGCGTAAAACTGTTTTTT.

The chain links TRBV27 to TRBJ2-1; 10 bases map to TRBD1. With V trimmed by 4 bases and J by 8 bases, 5 bases remained unmatched. Germline loops: CDR1 MNHEY, CDR2 SMNVEV (reference sequence). This CDR3 contains 14 residues. The CDR3 DNA is TGTGCCAGCAGTTGGGGGGACAGGGGCGATGAGCAGTTCTTC. Translation gives CASSWGDRGDEQFF.

The chain couples TRBV28 to TRBJ1-2, with TRBD1 matching over 7 bases. Germline assignment: CDR1 MDHEN and CDR2 SYDVKM. The CDR3 sequence is 12 residues long. V dropped 4 bases and J dropped 5; count of bases not matched to a gene: 1. CDR3 loop: CASSSTGYGYTF. DNA for the CDR3: TGTGCCAGCAGTTCGACAGGGTATGGCTACACCTTC.

J is TRBJ1-5 and V is TRBV19; D possibly corresponds to TRBD1 (6 bases). The CDR3 runs to 14 residues. Germline values: CDR1 LNHDA, CDR2 SQIVND (reference sequence). V lost 6 bases and J lost 3, with 12 bases in between. In DNA form, the CDR3 reads TGTGCCAGTAGGGAACAGGGCTACAATCAGCCCCAGCATTTT. Translation: CASREQGYNQPQHF. The complete variable domain, with remaining parts taken from reference TRBV19 and TRBJ1-5, reads DGGITQSPKYLFRKEGQNVTLSCEQNLNHDAMYWYRQDPGQGLRLIYYSQIVNDFQKGDIAEGYSVSREKKESFPLTVTSAQKNPTAFYLCASREQGYNQPQHFGDGTRLSIL.

The table lists this clone with a count of one. The chain has TRBV5-1 and TRBJ1-4; no reliable D call. The CDR3 is made up of 14 amino acids. Trimming left V 0 bases short and J 4 bases short, with 7 bases between. Germline CDR1 and CDR2: SGHRS and YFSETQ. The CDR3 loop is CASSLVDGNEKLFF. Here the CDR3 DNA reads TGCGCCAGCAGCTTGGTAGACGGTAATGAAAAACTGTTTTTT. Full variable domain (remainder filled in from reference TRBV5-1 and TRBJ1-4): KAGVTQTPRYLIKTRGQQVTLSCSPISGHRSVSWYQQTPGQGLQFLFEYFSETQRNKGNFPGRFSGRQFSNSRSEMNVSTLELGDSALYLCASSLVDGNEKLFFGSGTQLSVL.

The V gene is TRBV3-1 (or the pseudogene TRBV3-2), the J gene TRBJ2-3, with D tentatively TRBD2 (5 bases). V lost 4 bases and J lost 1, with 9 bases in between. The germline V gene encodes CDR1 LGHDT and CDR2 YNNKEL (reference sequence). This CDR3 has 14 residues. CDR3 amino acids: CASSPLRGTDTQYF. The DNA of the CDR3 is TGTGCCAGCAGCCCCCTGAGGGGCACAGATACGCAGTATTTT.